This T cell receptor beta chain was sequenced during a study of OX40 agonist ivuxolimab in advanced cancers. Describing the broader study: Ivuxolimab was a fully human IgG2 agonistic monoclonal antibody targeting the costimulatory receptor OX40 (CD134). In the dose-escalation cohort, 82.7% of patients were male, and the mean age was roughly 60 years, with a range of about 23 to 90. Intravenous ivuxolimab was administered to patients every 2 weeks at six dose levels: 0.01, 0.1, 0.3, 1.5, 3 and 10 mg/kg. The paper covers the monotherapy dose-escalation part of the phase I ivuxolimab trial, which included N ≈ 50 patients. Partial responses occurred in three dose-escalation patients: two with cutaneous melanoma and one with hepatocellular carcinoma. Prior anti-PD-1, anti-PD-L1 or anti-CTLA-4 therapy was permitted, and checkpoint inhibitors had been received by 40% to 50% of dose-escalation patients. Of the approximately 50 dose-escalation patients, hepatocellular carcinoma was present in around 20, melanoma in about 15, renal cell carcinoma in 9 and head and neck cancer in 9. The purpose of peripheral TCRbeta sequencing was to test whether ivuxolimab changed TCR sequence diversity and led to clonal T-cell expansion. Overall study outcomes, separate from this receptor: On average, CD8+ T cells showed more expanded clones than CD4+ T cells after ivuxolimab. Low levels of normalized T-cell clonal expansion were also shown by some nonresponding patients. Clonal expansion of both CD4+ and CD8+ blood T cells was observed from baseline to week 6 at doses 0.1 to 3.0 mg/kg. Partial responders in the 0.1-3.0 mg/kg groups had among the lowest normalized peripheral clonal expansion, especially among CD8+ T cells. Antigen specificity was not determined for the clonally expanded peripheral T cells.

To sequence the TCRbeta CDR3 region, genomic DNA was isolated from the sorted cells. The immunoSEQ Assay was used to sequence the TCRbeta CDR3 regions. TCRdb took this table from immuneACCESS and kept in-frame rearrangements with V and J called. Such tables lack part of the clones; where checked against another copy, unresolved V genes explain under half of the gap, and the rest is unexplained. A total of roughly 48,000 clones appear in this sample, 75% to 85% of them only once. Approximately 1% of the sample comes from the top ten. With regard to this clone: It lacks a known antigen. Base qualities were left out, and no much larger clone turns up one base away.

V and J are truncated by 6 bases and 8 bases respectively, leaving an intervening sequence of 10 bases. The CDR3 sequence holds 11 residues, the cysteine and phenylalanine included. Only CDR3 DNA is held: 33 bases, read in frame from base 1. According to the germline V gene (reference sequence), CDR1 reads MNHNY and CDR2 reads SVGAGI. Patients with autoimmune disease history or receiving systemic immunosuppression were excluded from the trial. Peripheral blood for TCR sequencing was drawn from every dose cohort at baseline, at cycle 4 day 1 and at cycle 7 day 1. The samples were drawn from a first-in-human, open-label, multicenter phase I dose-escalation trial of ivuxolimab. Adults with locally advanced or metastatic head and neck squamous cell, hepatocellular, melanoma or renal cell carcinoma were enrolled in the trial. Before TCR sequencing, CD4+ and CD8+ T cells were separately sorted from peripheral blood.

This specimen consisted of CD4+ or CD8+ T cells sorted from blood, obtained in a trial of the OX40 agonist ivuxolimab. The sequence was obtained from an adult with an advanced solid tumor such as melanoma, head and neck, liver or kidney cancer. The chain joins TRBV6-6 to TRBJ1-2; TRBD1 might be the D gene, on 6 matching bases. The CDR3: CASSGGAGYTF. At the DNA level, the sequence is TGTGCCAGCAGCGGGGGCGCCGGCTACACCTTC.